This T cell receptor (beta chain) stems from a study of radiotherapy plus CTLA-4 blockade in lung cancer. At the level of the study: Disease control was seen in 31% of patients, objective responses in roughly 17%. Study-wide results and limits: Some TCR clones had been derived from tumors. These clones expanded in peripheral blood after radiotherapy plus ipilimumab. According to reports, early shifts in blood T cell clones, alongside interferon-beta, forecast response most accurately.

This clone was found once. Antigen specificity is unknown. Using immunoSEQ multiplex PCR, the repertoire was profiled, and TCRdb retains in-frame clones only, with some absent. The data show roughly 98,000 clones, roughly 80% seen once. Focal radiation with ipilimumab CTLA-4 blockade was given to patients with chemo-refractory metastatic non-small-cell lung cancer. CDR1 is SEHNR, CDR2 FQNEAQ, per germline (reference sequence). V was pared by 6 bases and J by 5 bases, with 2 bases between. The length of the CDR3 is 10 residues. The TCR sequence derives from a human donor with non-small cell lung cancer who had a partial response to radiotherapy plus ipilimumab. The gene calls are TRBV7-9 and TRBJ1-3; D gene ambiguous. The material was peripheral blood, obtained from a patient treated with radiotherapy plus ipilimumab. The CDR3 region is CASSRNTIYF. CDR3 nucleotides: TGTGCCAGCAGTAGAAACACCATATATTTT. Complete variable domain (other parts from reference TRBV7-9 and TRBJ1-3): DTGVSQNPRHKITKRGQNVTFRCDPISEHNRLYWYRQTLGQGPEFLTYFQNEAQLEKSRLLSDRFSAERPKGSFSTLEIQRTEQGDSAMYLCASSRNTIYFGEGSWLTVV.